The clone carrying this T cell receptor (beta chain) was seen more than once but under ten times. Study processing details: With immunoSEQ giving junction-only sequences and no quality scores, filtering differed. Data came from immunoSEQ multiplex PCR; TCRdb stores just in-frame clones and leaves some out. The DNA gave D and trimming, while V, J and clone size come from that table. Of around 720,000 clones listed, around 73% are singletons. The data stem from a study of shared clonotypes between healthy human individuals. The donors, all of them Caucasian adults, lived in Nashville, Tennessee. The study separated CD4+ cells into CD45RA+ naive and CD45RA-negative memory subsets. Germline-derived CDR1 and CDR2 are GTSNPN and SVGIG (reference sequence). The V end was cut by 5 bases, the J end by 4 bases, with 9 bases between. The CDR3 has 12 residues.

The clonotype comes from a woman aged 30 to 39 in good health. The chain links TRBV30 to TRBJ1-5; tentative D call: TRBD1 (5 bases). Sequenced: memory CD4+ T cells sorted from blood. Indicated subset: CD45RA-negative fraction. In nucleotides, the CDR3 is TGTGCCTGGGGAAGGGGTAATCAGCCCCAGCATTTT. Translation: CAWGRGNQPQHF.